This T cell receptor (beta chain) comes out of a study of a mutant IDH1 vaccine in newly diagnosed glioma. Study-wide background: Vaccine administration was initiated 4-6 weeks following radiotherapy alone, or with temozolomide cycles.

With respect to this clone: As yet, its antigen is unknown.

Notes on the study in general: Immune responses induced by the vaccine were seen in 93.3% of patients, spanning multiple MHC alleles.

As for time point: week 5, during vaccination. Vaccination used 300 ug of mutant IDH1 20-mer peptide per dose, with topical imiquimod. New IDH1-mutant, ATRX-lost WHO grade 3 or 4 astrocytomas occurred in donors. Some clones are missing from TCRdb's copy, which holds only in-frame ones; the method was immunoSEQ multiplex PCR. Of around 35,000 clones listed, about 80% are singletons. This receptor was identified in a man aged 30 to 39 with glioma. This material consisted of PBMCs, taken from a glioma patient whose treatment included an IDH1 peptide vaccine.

CDR3 coding DNA: TGCAGCGTTAAGACAGGGGCCATCTCCACTGAAGCTTTCTTT. It is translated as CSVKTGAISTEAFF. This sequence joins TRBV29-1 and TRBJ1-1; 8 bases map to TRBD1. CDR3 length equals 14 residues. Germline CDR1 is SQVTM and CDR2 is ANQGSEA. Trimming at V came to 5 bases and at J to 4 bases, leaving 9 bases not matched to a gene.